The entry below describes one TCR beta chain. Antigen unknown. Each donor gave one heparinised blood draw averaging approximately 100 mL. Deletions cut 2 bases from V and 0 bases from J, with 13 bases between. Germline CDR1 and CDR2: SGHTA and FQGTGA. This CDR3 comprises 16 residues. This specimen comes from a study of beta chain features in type 1 diabetes. Study-wide results and caveats: Comparison showed that naive, central memory and Treg TCRB repertoires appeared more similar among patients than among healthy donors. Overrepresentation of cells with high TCR expression could result from cDNA sequencing. Shortening that was moderate but significant affected the TCRB CDR3s of Type 1 diabetes patients in all four CD4+ subsets.

The investigators reverse transcribed all of the isolated RNA, so they sequenced expressed TCRB transcripts. This table comes from immunoSEQ multiplex PCR, and its TCRdb copy is limited to in-frame clones, with some not included. The table includes 150,000 to 200,000 clones, around 8.3% detected once. The chain is built from TRBV7-3 and TRBJ1-2, with D tentatively TRBD1 (5 bases). The source is a woman between 18 and 29 years old with type 1 diabetes. The material sequenced was central memory CD4+ T cells from blood. CDR3 DNA: TGTGCCAGCAGCTTAGCGGGGCAGGGAGCTAACTATGGCTACACCTTC. Protein: CASSLAGQGANYGYTF.